This passage covers 8 T cell receptor beta chains from one sample sequenced in a study of molecular identifiers for immune sequencing clone quantification. TCRdb reprocessed the PCR reads via MiXCR and lists one record per CDR3 protein. The data contain more than 10,000 distinct CDR3 sequences, roughly 20% of them singletons. Sequenced sample: naive CD8+ T cells from blood, with Jurkat cell RNA spiked in. Described subset: FACS-sorted CD8+CD4-CCR7+CD45RA+ naive T cells. The receptors here all came from a human donor in good health. Some libraries in this study had Jurkat cell RNA spiked in.

This clonotype was counted only a few times. CDR3 protein: CASSFGGASYEQYF. The CDR3 DNA follows: TGTGCCAGCAGCTTCGGGGGGGCCTCCTACGAGCAGTACTTC. This chain links TRBV5-4 with TRBJ2-7, with 8 bases identical to TRBD2. This CDR3 region has 14 residues. The V segment lost 2 bases and the J segment 0 bases; nucleotides outside the gene matches: 1. CDR1 is SGHNT and CDR2 is YYREEE in the germline V gene (reference sequence).

By sample fraction, this clonotype is medium-sized. This chain connects TRBV19 to TRBJ2-3; D gene unclear. CDR3 size: 14 residues. The germline V gene encodes CDR1 LNHDA and CDR2 SQIVND (reference sequence). With 6 bases removed from V and 7 bases from J, the gap between germline ends came to 17 bases. CDR3 coding DNA: TGTGCCAGTAGCATGTGGGATGAGGAGCATACGCAGTATTTT. Its protein is CASSMWDEEHTQYF.

This clonotype was counted between two and nine times. A much larger clone lies a single base off, so this may be a read error. This chain connects TRBV6-5 to TRBJ2-2; the D is unclear. The length of the CDR3 is 14 residues. The germline V gene encodes CDR1 MNHEY and CDR2 SVGAGI. V dropped 2 bases and J dropped 1 base, with 5 bases sitting between them. The CDR3: CASSYGRNTGELFF. In DNA, the CDR3 is TGTGCCAGCAGTTACGGTCGGAACACCGGGGAGCTGTTTTTT.

This clonotype has a count of ten or more. This chain uses TRBV4-1 with TRBJ2-7; 7 positions agree with TRBD1. Trimming removed 4 bases from V and 0 bases from J; junction bases left unmatched: 12. Germline CDR1 is MGHRA and CDR2 is YSYEKL. The CDR3 is 17 amino acids. The CDR3 DNA reads as TGCGCCAGCAGCCTTAGGGACAGCCCTAGGAGCTCCTACGAGCAGTACTTC. Protein: CASSLRDSPRSSYEQYF.

This clonotype came up many times. The V call is TRBV5-6, the J call TRBJ2-5, with a weak D call TRBD2 (5 bases). CDR3 length: 15 residues. The germline gives CDR1 SGHDT, CDR2 YYEEEE. Trimming removed 0 bases from V and 2 bases from J, with 11 bases in between. Here the CDR3 reads CASSLDGLRQETQYF. In nucleotides, the CDR3 is TGTGCCAGCAGCTTGGACGGACTCCGACAAGAGACCCAGTACTTC.

This clonotype was picked up many times. The V and J genes are TRBV4-3 and TRBJ2-7; tentative D call: TRBD2 (6 bases). CDR3 length: 14 amino acids. V was clipped by 1 base and J by 5 bases, with 12 bases between them. Germline V gene sequence: CDR1 LGHNA, CDR2 YSLEER. CDR3 loop: CASSQVGTGDEQYF. CDR3 coding DNA: TGCGCCAGCAGCCAAGTAGGGACGGGGGACGAGCAGTACTTC.

Judged by abundance, this clonotype is medium-sized. J is TRBJ1-1 and V is TRBV2; D is uncertain. Looked up from germline, CDR1 is SNHLY and CDR2 is FYNNEI. The CDR3 has 13 amino acids. Trimming took off 4 bases at V and 1 base at J, with 7 bases between the two ends. The CDR3 DNA reads TGTGCCAGCAGTGGTTTGGCGAACACTGAAGCTTTCTTT. Residues: CASSGLANTEAFF.

This clonotype was counted many times. The CDR3 region has the DNA TGTGCCATCAGTGAGTCGGCCCAGGATGACTACGAGCAGTACTTC. Amino acid sequence: CAISESAQDDYEQYF. The chain joins TRBV10-3 to TRBJ2-7; D unresolved. The CDR3 is 15 amino acids. Germline assignment: CDR1 ENHRY and CDR2 SYGVKD. With 0 bases removed from V and 3 bases from J, the gap between germline ends came to 12 bases.